The 19 T cell receptor beta chains reported below all come from one sample, sequenced in a study of shared clonotypes between healthy human individuals. Here immunoSEQ multiplex PCR was the method, and the copy in TCRdb shows in-frame clones only, minus some. This table holds about 2.1 million clones, just under 95% found once. CD45RO-negative, CCR7-selected cells formed the naive CD8 fraction, which excluded terminally differentiated effector memory CD45RA+ cells. The sequencing sample was made of naive CD8+ T cells from PBMCs. The origin of the receptors is a man younger than 35 in good health. Some clones in this sample may be carry-over from other donors' samples.

V usage is TRBV27 and J usage is TRBJ1-5; 10 bases are a match to TRBD1. Trimming removed 5 bases from V and 1 base from J; junction bases left unmatched: 2. This CDR3 has 15 amino acids. Germline CDR1 reads MNHEY; CDR2 reads SMNVEV (reference sequence). The DNA of the CDR3 is TGTGCCAGCAGTGGGACAGGGGCAAGCAATCAGCCCCAGCATTTT. Translated: CASSGTGASNQPQHF.

The rearrangement uses TRBV27 and TRBJ1-1; tentative D call: TRBD1 (5 bases). Germline CDR1 reads MNHEY; CDR2 reads SMNVEV (reference sequence). The length of the CDR3 is 13 residues. Trimming removed 5 bases from V and 5 bases from J, with 12 bases in between. The CDR3 nucleotides are TGTGCCAGCAGTCAACTAGGGGAGACTGAAGCTTTCTTT. The encoded protein is CASSQLGETEAFF.

V and J are TRBV7-9 and TRBJ2-3; no definite D call. CDR1 is SEHNR, CDR2 FQNEAQ, per germline (reference sequence). Trimming stripped 5 bases from V and 7 bases from J, with 16 bases between. The CDR3 consists of 14 residues. CDR3 sequence reads: CASSLGSEAYTQYF. The CDR3 region has the DNA TGTGCCAGCAGCCTAGGGTCCGAGGCTTATACGCAGTATTTT.

The chain employs TRBV5-4 and TRBJ1-2; 7 bases match TRBD1. J gave up 4 bases and V 9 bases, and 9 bases lay outside the gene matches. The CDR3 sequence is 13 residues long. Per germline, CDR1 SGHNT and CDR2 YYREEE (reference sequence). The CDR3 DNA sequence: TGTGCCACCAAGGACAGGCACCTCTATGGCTACACCTTC. Its translation: CATKDRHLYGYTF. The variable domain in full, completed from reference TRBV5-4 and TRBJ1-2, reads ETGVTQSPTHLIKTRGQQVTLRCSSQSGHNTVSWYQQALGQGPQFIFQYYREEENGRGNFPPRFSGLQFPNYSSELNVNALELDDSALYLCATKDRHLYGYTFGSGTRLTVV.

The chain links TRBV28 to TRBJ2-5, with D possibly TRBD1 on 7 matching bases. Germline CDR1 reads MDHEN; CDR2 reads SYDVKM. V dropped 4 bases and J dropped 2 bases, with 17 bases sitting between them. The CDR3 loop spans 16 amino acids. DNA of the CDR3: TGTGCCAGCAGTTCCCGCAGGGGGGAAGCTCAAGAGACCCAGTACTTC. Protein product: CASSSRRGEAQETQYF.

This sequence joins TRBV4-1 and TRBJ2-3; the D gene is possibly TRBD1 (5 bases). V shed 4 bases and J shed 4 bases, with 9 bases lying between them. The length of the CDR3 is 13 residues. Germline values: CDR1 MGHRA, CDR2 YSYEKL. CDR3 loop: CASSPRRADTQYF. The CDR3 DNA sequence: TGCGCCAGCAGCCCTCGCAGGGCAGATACGCAGTATTTT.

This rearrangement joins TRBV29-1 to TRBJ2-5; a weak D match, TRBD2 (6 bases). Trimming left V 6 bases short and J 4 bases short, with 12 bases between. CDR3 length equals 12 residues. The germline V gene encodes CDR1 SQVTM and CDR2 ANQGSEA. This chain's CDR3 is CSVVMGGETQYF. The CDR3 DNA follows: TGCAGCGTAGTGATGGGGGGAGAGACCCAGTACTTC.

This clone was detected once. The V call is TRBV5-1, the J call TRBJ2-4; possibly TRBD1 for D (5 bases). The V end lost 0 bases, the J end lost 1 base, and 8 bases lay between the germline ends. Germline loops: CDR1 SGHRS, CDR2 YFSETQ. The CDR3 consists of 15 residues. The CDR3 is CASSLDRWAKNIQYF. CDR3 DNA sequence: TGCGCCAGCAGCTTGGACAGGTGGGCCAAAAACATTCAGTACTTC.

This CDR3 reads CASSEVGDSLPYEQYF. Written as DNA, the CDR3 is TGTGCCAGCAGTGAAGTAGGCGACAGCTTACCCTACGAGCAGTACTTC. The chain links TRBV2 to TRBJ2-7; a weak D match, TRBD1 (5 bases). CDR3 length: 16 residues. The V gene's germline CDR1 is SNHLY and CDR2 FYNNEI. The V and J ends lost 1 base and 2 bases respectively, with 15 bases between them.

This sequence joins TRBV4-2 and TRBJ2-5; 10 bases are a match to TRBD2. The length of the CDR3 is 17 residues. V trimming: 0 bases; J trimming: 5 bases; junction bases outside the gene matches: 9. Looked up from germline, CDR1 is LGHNA and CDR2 is YNFKEQ. CDR3 sequence reads: CASSQDITSGNGETQYF. In DNA, the CDR3 is TGTGCCAGCAGCCAAGATATTACTAGCGGGAATGGGGAGACCCAGTACTTC.

About this clone itself: Other nucleotide sequences in the sample specify the same CDR3. The chain couples TRBV9 to TRBJ2-7, with TRBD2 matching 7 bases. The CDR3 has 15 residues. V was clipped by 0 bases and J by 2 bases; unmatched bases: 5. Germline loops: CDR1 SGDLS, CDR2 YYNGEE. CDR3 DNA: TGTGCCAGCAGCGTAGGTCTAGCGGAGACCTACGAGCAGTACTTC. Translating it yields CASSVGLAETYEQYF. Filled out from reference TRBV9 and TRBJ2-7, the complete variable domain reads DSGVTQTPKHLITATGQRVTLRCSPRSGDLSVYWYQQSLDQGLQFLIQYYNGEERAKGNILERFSAQQFPDLHSELNLSSLELGDSALYFCASSVGLAETYEQYFGPGTRLTVT.

The rearrangement links TRBV25-1 to TRBJ1-3, with D possibly TRBD1 on 5 matching bases. Germline loops: CDR1 MGHDK, CDR2 SYGVNS. The V and J ends lost 1 base and 0 bases respectively, with 13 bases between them. This CDR3 spans 17 amino acids. The CDR3 nucleotides are TGTGCCAGCAGTGAATCCCTATGGGGGGACTCTGGAAACACCATATATTTT. This sequence encodes CASSESLWGDSGNTIYF.

The gene calls are TRBV18 and TRBJ1-2; D gene unclear. Per germline, CDR1 KGHSH and CDR2 LQKENI. The CDR3 is 14 amino acids. V was trimmed by 2 bases and J by 4 bases, leaving 11 bases between them. This CDR3 is CASSPDTALYGYTF. In DNA, the CDR3 is TGTGCCAGCTCACCAGACACAGCTCTCTATGGCTACACCTTC.

This sequence joins TRBV4-1 and TRBJ1-2, with D perhaps TRBD1 (5 bases). Trimming took 5 bases from V and 1 from J, leaving 11 bases between them. From germline, CDR1 is MGHRA and CDR2 YSYEKL. The CDR3 length is 14 residues. The CDR3 DNA reads TGCGCCAGCAGCTATACCAGGGTTAACTATGGCTACACCTTC. It is translated as CASSYTRVNYGYTF.

The CDR3 DNA is TGTGCCAGCAGTTCGAGGGACGGCACCGGGGAGCTGTTTTTT. This gives the protein CASSSRDGTGELFF. The chain joins TRBV6-4 to TRBJ2-2; either TRBD1 or TRBD2 may supply D (5 bases each). The CDR3 is 14 amino acids. CDR1 and CDR2 from the germline V gene are MRHNA and SNTAGT. The germline V and J ends were trimmed by 5 bases and 4 bases, with 11 bases remaining between them.

This chain links TRBV27 with TRBJ2-2; D gene unclear. Trimming took 0 bases from V and 6 from J, leaving 5 bases between them. Germline V gene lookup returns CDR1 MNHEY and CDR2 SMNVEV (reference sequence). The CDR3 has 13 amino acids. The CDR3 loop is CASSLSDPGELFF. The CDR3 DNA reads TGTGCCAGCAGTTTATCGGACCCCGGGGAGCTGTTTTTT.

The CDR3 sequence is CASSVTGGPGELFF. In DNA form, the CDR3 reads TGTGCCAGCAGTGTGACAGGGGGACCCGGGGAGCTGTTTTTT. The chain has TRBV27 and TRBJ2-2; the match to TRBD1 covers 9 bases. The germline V gene encodes CDR1 MNHEY and CDR2 SMNVEV (reference sequence). V trimming: 5 bases; J trimming: 6 bases; junction bases outside the gene matches: 4. The CDR3 spans 14 residues.

The chain couples TRBV7-6 to TRBJ2-5; TRBD2 aligns across 13 bases. The J call may be wrong; the DNA end is better matched by TRBJ2-7. Germline V gives CDR1 SGHVS, CDR2 FNYEAQ. CDR3 length equals 16 residues. The CDR3 nucleotides are TGTGCCAGCAGCCCACGGACTAGCGGGAGTCAGGGCGAGCAGTACTTC. It encodes CASSPRTSGSQGEQYF.

The chain combines TRBV13 with TRBJ2-1; TRBD2 agrees at 11 bases. Germline V gene lookup returns CDR1 PRHDT and CDR2 FYEKMQ (reference sequence). With 4 bases clipped from V and 7 bases from J, the junction kept 6 bases outside the gene matches. The CDR3 has 15 amino acids. Written as DNA, the CDR3 is TGTGCCAGCAGCTACCGGACTAGCGGGTTGAATGAGCAGTTCTTC. It specifies CASSYRTSGLNEQFF.